This is a list of T cell receptor beta chains from one sample in a study of STAT5B mutations in CD4+ large granular lymphocyte leukemia. Sequencing was performed with immunoSEQ multiplex PCR; in TCRdb, only in-frame clones are kept and a portion is missing. The table shows 23,000 or so clones, with 55% to 75% occurring only once. Input material: CD4+ T cells from blood buffy coats. The receptor set was obtained from a human donor in good health. CDR3s include the opening cysteine and the closing phenylalanine or tryptophan. D genes are given only for firm matches. Clone size is stated in some rows and not others, as once, few, many or a class when expanded.

J gene | clone size | D gene | V gene | CDR3 DNA | CDR3 protein
TRBJ1-2 | few | . | TRBV7-9 | TGTGCCAGCAGCTTCAAGCGGCCAGGGGAGAATAACTATGGCTACACCTTC | CASSFKRPGENNYGYTF
TRBJ2-7 | . | TRBD2 | TRBV5-4 | TGTGCCAGCAGCCGGACTAGCGGGGGGACTAGCTCCTACGAGCAGTACTTC | CASSRTSGGTSSYEQYF
TRBJ2-7 | . | TRBD1 | TRBV4-1 | TGCGCCAGCAGCCAAGAAGGGCGACAGGGGATAATCGAGCAGTACTTC | CASSQEGRQGIIEQYF
TRBJ1-5 | once | . | TRBV28 | TGTGCCAGCAGCTGGCAAACACTGGGGAATCAGCCCCAGCATTTT | CASSWQTLGNQPQHF
TRBJ2-1 | . | . | TRBV4-1 | TGCGCCAGCAGCCAAGTCGGTCAGTTAAAACGCAACAATGAGCAGTTCTTC | CASSQVGQLKRNNEQFF
TRBJ1-2 | . | . | TRBV18 | TGTGCCAGCTCACCACGGCAGGGGACAACCTATGGCTACACCTTC | CASSPRQGTTYGYTF
TRBJ1-5 | . | . | TRBV27 | TGTGCCAGCAGTTCCCTGCAGGGAGCAGTGGGTCCCCAGCATTTT | CASSSLQGAVGPQHF
TRBJ1-2 | few | . | TRBV5-1 | TGCGCCAGCAGCCAACAGGGTGCTGGCTACACCTTC | CASSQQGAGYTF
TRBJ2-5 | . | TRBD2 | TRBV11-3 | TGTGCCAGCAGGCAGACTAGCGGTCCTGCTGAGACCCAGTACTTC | CASRQTSGPAETQYF
TRBJ2-5 | once | . | TRBV11-2 | TGTGCCAGCAGCTTAGGTCTGGGGGAGACCCAGTACTTC | CASSLGLGETQYF
TRBJ1-1 | . | . | TRBV10-3 | TGTGCCATCAGTGAAGGGGGTAACACTGAAGCTTTCTTT | CAISEGGNTEAFF
TRBJ1-4 | few | . | TRBV2 | TGTGCCAGCGGACTAGAGACACAAAGGGGTGAAAAACTGTTTTTT | CASGLETQRGEKLFF
TRBJ2-4 | . | TRBD1 | TRBV11-1 | TGTGCCAGCAGCAAGGACAGGGAGGAGGACATTCAGTACTTC | CASSKDREEDIQYF
TRBJ2-3 | . | . | TRBV7-9 | TGTGCCAGCGCCCAGTCAGATACGCAGTATTTT | CASAQSDTQYF
TRBJ1-1 | few | . | TRBV29-1 | TGCAGCGTTGAGGGCGTGGATGAAGCTTTCTTT | CSVEGVDEAFF
TRBJ1-5 | . | . | TRBV9 | TGTGCCAGCAGCGCCGGAGGGGTGGGCAATGTGGCCCAGCATTTT | CASSAGGVGNVAQHF
TRBJ2-5 | . | TRBD2 | TRBV5-1 | TGCGCCAGCAGCTTGTCCTCGGGAGGGGAGACCCAGTACTTC | CASSLSSGGETQYF
TRBJ2-7 | . | TRBD1 | TRBV18 | TGTGCCAGCTCACGCGGGACAGGGAGCTCCTACGAGCAGTACTTC | CASSRGTGSSYEQYF
TRBJ2-1 | . | . | TRBV4-2 | TGTGCCAGCAGCCAAGATTGGCTAGGGGTATACAATGAGCAGTTCTTC | CASSQDWLGVYNEQFF
TRBJ2-7 | . | TRBD1 | TRBV6-5 | TGTGCCAGCAAGCTTTCGGGACAGGGGTCCGAGCAGTACTTC | CASKLSGQGSEQYF
TRBJ2-5 | . | TRBD2 | TRBV14 | TGTGCCAGCAGCCAGCGCGGGGGGCAAGAGACCCAGTACTTC | CASSQRGGQETQYF
TRBJ2-5 | . | TRBD1 | TRBV28 | TGTGCCAGCGGACTTCCAAGACAGGGGGCCGGAGAGACCCAGTACTTC | CASGLPRQGAGETQYF
TRBJ1-1 | . | TRBD1 | TRBV7-9 | TGTGCCAGCAGCCTCCCTAAACCGGGACAGGAAAACATGAACACTGAAGCTTTCTTT | CASSLPKPGQENMNTEAFF
TRBJ2-3 | . | TRBD2 | TRBV28 | TGTGCCAGCAGTTACGGACTAGCGGGGCGTCAAGATACGCAGTATTTT | CASSYGLAGRQDTQYF
TRBJ1-2 | few | . | TRBV7-2 | TGTGCCAGCAGCTTAGGGGGCGCCAGCCAGGGCTATGGCTACACCTTC | CASSLGGASQGYGYTF
TRBJ1-3 | . | . | TRBV11-2 | TGTGCCAGCAGCCCAGGGACGACTGGAAACACCATATATTTT | CASSPGTTGNTIYF
TRBJ2-3 | . | TRBD2 | TRBV6-6 | TGTGCCTCGCAGCCGGGGGGGCCCACAGATACGCAGTATTTT | CASQPGGPTDTQYF
TRBJ2-1 | once | . | TRBV7-7 | TGTGCTAGCAGCCTAGGGGGGGGGAATGAGCAGTTCTTC | CASSLGGGNEQFF
TRBJ2-7 | . | TRBD1 | TRBV18 | TGTGCCAGCTCACCTGCAGGGGGCAGCTCCTACGAGCAGTACTTC | CASSPAGGSSYEQYF
TRBJ1-1 | . | . | TRBV10-3 | TGTGCCATCAGTGAGGTTGCAGGGACCACTGAAGCTTTCTTT | CAISEVAGTTEAFF
TRBJ2-5 | . | . | TRBV7-2 | TGTGCCAGCAGCCGCGTGGAGACCCAGTACTTC | CASSRVETQYF